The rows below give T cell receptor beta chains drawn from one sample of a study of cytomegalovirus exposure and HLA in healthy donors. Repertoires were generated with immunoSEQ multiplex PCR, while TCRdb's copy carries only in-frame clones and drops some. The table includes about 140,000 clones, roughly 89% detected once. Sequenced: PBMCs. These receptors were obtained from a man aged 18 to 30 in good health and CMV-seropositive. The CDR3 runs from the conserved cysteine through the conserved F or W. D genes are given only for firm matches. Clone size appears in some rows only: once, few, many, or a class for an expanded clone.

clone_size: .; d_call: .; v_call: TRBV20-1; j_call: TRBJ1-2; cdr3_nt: TGCAGTGCCTTGGGGGGATATGGCTACACCTTC; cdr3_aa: CSALGGYGYTF
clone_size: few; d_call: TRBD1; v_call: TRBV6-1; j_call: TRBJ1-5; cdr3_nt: TGTGCCAGCAGTTCGACAGGGAATTTAAATCAGCCCCAGCATTTT; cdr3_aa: CASSSTGNLNQPQHF
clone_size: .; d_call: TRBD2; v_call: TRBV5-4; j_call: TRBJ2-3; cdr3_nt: TGTGCCAGCAGGTTTAGCGGGCGCACAGATACGCAGTATTTT; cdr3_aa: CASRFSGRTDTQYF
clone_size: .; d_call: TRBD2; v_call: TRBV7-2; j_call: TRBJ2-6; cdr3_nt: TGTGCCAGCAGCCCCGGGGGGGCTGGGGCCAACGTCCTGACTTTC; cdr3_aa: CASSPGGAGANVLTF
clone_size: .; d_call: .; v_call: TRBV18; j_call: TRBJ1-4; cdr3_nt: TGTGCCAGCTCACCAAGAGGGCGTTCGAATGAAAAACTGTTTTTT; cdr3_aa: CASSPRGRSNEKLFF
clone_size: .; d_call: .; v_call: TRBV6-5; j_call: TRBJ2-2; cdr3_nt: TGTGCCAGCCGAGACTTAAACACCGGGGAGCTGTTTTTT; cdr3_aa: CASRDLNTGELFF
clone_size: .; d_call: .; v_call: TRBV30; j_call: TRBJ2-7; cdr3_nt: TGTGCCTGGAGTGTAGAGGGTTACGAGCAGTACTTC; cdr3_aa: CAWSVEGYEQYF
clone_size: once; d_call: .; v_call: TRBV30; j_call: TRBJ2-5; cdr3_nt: TGTGCCTGGAGTGTAGGAGGAAGAATGACCCAGTACTTC; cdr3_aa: CAWSVGGRMTQYF
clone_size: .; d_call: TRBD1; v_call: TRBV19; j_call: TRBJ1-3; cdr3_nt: TGTGCCCCCCTGGGTGGTGGGACAGGCTTCTCTGGAAACACCATATATTTT; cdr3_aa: CAPLGGGTGFSGNTIYF
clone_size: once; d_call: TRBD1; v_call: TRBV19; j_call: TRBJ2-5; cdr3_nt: TGTGCCAGTAGTGTGGACAGGGGAAAAGAGACCCAGTACTTC; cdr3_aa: CASSVDRGKETQYF
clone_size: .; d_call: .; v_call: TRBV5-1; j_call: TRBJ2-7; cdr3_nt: TGCGCCAGCAGCTCTGGGACTTCCTACGAGCAGTACTTC; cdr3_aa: CASSSGTSYEQYF
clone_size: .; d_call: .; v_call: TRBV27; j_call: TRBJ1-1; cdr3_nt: TGTGCCAGCAGGACGCAGGGAAAAAACACTGAAGCTTTCTTT; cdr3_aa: CASRTQGKNTEAFF
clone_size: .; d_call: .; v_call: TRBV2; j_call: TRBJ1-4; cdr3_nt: TGTGCCAGCTGTCAGAGGAGGACGGACGAAAAACTGTTTTTT; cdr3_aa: CASCQRRTDEKLFF
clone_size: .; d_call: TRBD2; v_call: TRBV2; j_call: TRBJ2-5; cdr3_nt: TGTGCCAGCATAGTTAGGGAGGGACAAGAGACCCAGTACTTC; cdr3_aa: CASIVREGQETQYF
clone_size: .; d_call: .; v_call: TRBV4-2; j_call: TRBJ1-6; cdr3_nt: TGTGCCAGCAGCCAAGGCCATAGCTCCTATAATTCACCCCTCCACTTT; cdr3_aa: CASSQGHSSYNSPLHF
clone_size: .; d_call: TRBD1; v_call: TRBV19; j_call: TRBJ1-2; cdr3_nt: TGTGCCGCCAGACAGGGGACGGGGGGCTACACCTTC; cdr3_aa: CAARQGTGGYTF
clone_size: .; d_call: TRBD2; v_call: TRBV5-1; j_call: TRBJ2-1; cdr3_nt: TGCGCCAGCAGCTTCGTGACTAGCGGTTCCTACAATGAGCAGTTCTTC; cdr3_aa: CASSFVTSGSYNEQFF
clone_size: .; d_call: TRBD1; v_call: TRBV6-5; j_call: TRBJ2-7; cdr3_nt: TGTGCCAGCAGACCCTTGGGACAGGGAAGCTACGAGCAGTACTTC; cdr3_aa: CASRPLGQGSYEQYF
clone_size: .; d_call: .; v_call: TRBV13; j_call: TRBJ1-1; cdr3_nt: TGTGCCAGCAGCTTAGGCAGGGGCGCATGGTGGGCTTTCTTT; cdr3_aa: CASSLGRGAWWAFF
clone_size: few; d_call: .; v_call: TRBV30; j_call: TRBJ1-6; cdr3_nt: TGTGCCTGGAATATATCTCCAGGTTCACCCCTCCACTTT; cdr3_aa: CAWNISPGSPLHF
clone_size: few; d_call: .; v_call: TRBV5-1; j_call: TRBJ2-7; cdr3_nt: TGCGCCAGCAGCTTGCAATCCGGGACATTGAGCTCCTACGAGCAGTACTTC; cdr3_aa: CASSLQSGTLSSYEQYF